The 32 T cell receptor beta chains reported below all come from one sample, sequenced in a study of molecular identifiers for immune sequencing clone quantification. TCRdb processed the PCR reads anew with MiXCR; each CDR3 protein has one entry. Of some 650,000 distinct CDR3 sequences listed, about 20% are singletons. The specimen was naive CD8+ T cells from blood, with Jurkat cell RNA spiked in. Indicated subset: FACS-sorted CD8+CD4-CCR7+CD45RA+ naive T cells. These receptors were obtained from a human donor in good health. Some libraries in this study had Jurkat cell RNA spiked in.

On this clonotype itself: One base away lies a much larger clone, so this may be a sequencing read error. The genes are TRBV14 and TRBJ2-2; tentatively, D is TRBD1 or TRBD2 (5 bases each). The V gene's germline CDR1 is SGHDN and CDR2 FVKESK. The CDR3 sequence is 14 residues long. The CDR3 DNA follows: TGTGCCAGCAGCCAAAGACAGACTACCGGGGTGCTGTTTTTT. It is translated as CASSQRQTTGVLFF.

A remark on this clonotype: This may be a read error, as it is one base from a much larger clone. Without the conserved terminal phenylalanine or tryptophan, this CDR3 likely stems from a read error. CDR3 in DNA: TGTGCCAGCAGCTTGGGGCTAGTGTCGGCCAAAAACATTCAGTACTCC. Encoded protein: CASSLGLVSAKNIQYS. V usage is TRBV5-6 and J usage is TRBJ2-4; no clear D gene. V was trimmed by 0 bases and J by 1 base, leaving 11 bases between them. The CDR3 is made up of 16 amino acids. Germline-derived CDR1 and CDR2 are SGHDT and YYEEEE.

This clonotype was seen many times. The V and J genes are TRBV7-9 and TRBJ2-3; 9 bases are a match to TRBD2. The V and J ends lost 2 bases and 5 bases, in that order; junction bases with no gene match: 5. CDR1 is SEHNR, CDR2 FQNEAQ, per germline (reference sequence). The CDR3 spans 15 residues. This CDR3 reads CASSLLAGDGDTQYF. The CDR3 nucleotides read TGTGCCAGCAGCTTATTAGCGGGGGACGGAGATACGCAGTATTTT.

V is TRBV29-1 and J is TRBJ1-1; D gene unclear. The V end was cut by 2 bases, the J end by 0 bases, with 7 bases between. This CDR3 has 13 residues. Germline V lookup: CDR1 SQVTM, CDR2 ANQGSEA. The chain's CDR3 is CSVEIPLNTEAFF. CDR3 nucleotide sequence: TGCAGCGTTGAAATCCCACTGAACACTGAAGCTTTCTTT. The full variable domain, completed using reference TRBV29-1 and TRBJ1-1, is SAVISQKPSRDICQRGTSLTIQCQVDSQVTMMFWYRQQPGQSLTLIATANQGSEATYESGFVIDKFPISRPNLTFSTLTVSNMSPEDSSIYLCSVEIPLNTEAFFGQGTRLTVV.

This clonotype appeared many times. The chain joins TRBV6-5 to TRBJ1-1, with D uncertain. CDR3 length equals 15 residues. CDR1 MNHEY and CDR2 SVGAGI come from the germline V gene. V shed 0 bases and J shed 0 bases, with 8 bases lying between them. In DNA form, the CDR3 reads TGTGCCAGCAGTTACTCTGCAGCCATGAACACTGAAGCTTTCTTT. Protein product: CASSYSAAMNTEAFF.

This clonotype was found many times. In DNA form, the CDR3 reads TGTGCCAGCAGCCAATTAGGGGGGTGGCCCTACAATGAGCAGTTCTTC. This translates into CASSQLGGWPYNEQFF. V usage is TRBV7-2 and J usage is TRBJ2-1; D tentatively fits TRBD1 or TRBD2 (6 bases each). Germline V gene sequence: CDR1 SGHTA, CDR2 FQGNSA. With 5 bases removed from V and 2 bases from J, the gap between germline ends came to 16 bases. The CDR3 consists of 16 residues.

This clonotype was seen many times. The junction departs from the called germline gene at one end, perhaps through a read error. The chain uses TRBV4-1 and TRBJ2-7; 8 bases map to TRBD1. This CDR3 spans 14 amino acids. CDR1 and CDR2 (germline): MGHRA, YSYEKL. The CDR3 coding sequence is TGTGCCAGTAGTCCTCGGACAGGGCCCTACGAGCAGTACTTC. Translated, it gives CASSPRTGPYEQYF.

This clonotype has a count of ten or more. This chain uses TRBV3-1 with TRBJ1-5; 7 bases are shared with TRBD1. CDR1 and CDR2 (germline): LGHDT, YNNKEL (reference sequence). This CDR3 contains 16 residues. V shed 4 bases, J shed 7 bases, and the junction held 13 bases outside the gene matches. The CDR3 nucleotides read TGTGCCAGCAGCCCAGCGACAGGGAGACTAGGGCAGCCCCAGCATTTT. Amino acids: CASSPATGRLGQPQHF.

Concerning this clonotype itself: A much bigger clone sits one base away, suggesting this may be a read error. The CDR3 spells CASSQTPRGTVAFF. DNA for the CDR3: TGTGCCAGCAGTCAGACTCCCAGGGGCACTGTAGCTTTCTTT. This rearrangement joins TRBV6-5 to TRBJ1-1; D may be TRBD1 (6 bases). Germline V gene lookup returns CDR1 MNHEY and CDR2 SVGAGI. The CDR3 spans 14 residues.

V gene TRBV7-9 combines with J gene TRBJ2-3, with TRBD2 as a possible D gene (6 bases). The germline V and J ends were trimmed by 1 base and 1 base, with 21 bases remaining between them. This CDR3 contains 19 residues. Looked up from germline, CDR1 is SEHNR and CDR2 is FQNEAQ (reference sequence). CDR3 sequence (DNA): TGTGCCAGCAGCTTAGTCGGGTTAGCGGCAGGGCCTGGCACAGATACGCAGTATTTT. Translated: CASSLVGLAAGPGTDTQYF. Combining the CDR3 with reference TRBV7-9 and TRBJ2-3 gives the whole variable domain DTGVSQNPRHKITKRGQNVTFRCDPISEHNRLYWYRQTLGQGPEFLTYFQNEAQLEKSRLLSDRFSAERPKGSFSTLEIQRTEQGDSAMYLCASSLVGLAAGPGTDTQYFGPGTRLTVL.

Remarks on this clonotype: This may stem from a read error, because a much larger clone lies one nucleotide away. This CDR3 is missing its conserved last phenylalanine or tryptophan, likely due to a read error. V usage is TRBV5-1 and J usage is TRBJ2-5, with no clear D. V gave up 8 bases and J gave up 5 bases, with 19 bases separating them. The CDR3 spans 14 residues. CDR1 is SGHRS and CDR2 is YFSETQ in the germline V gene. CDR3 nucleotide sequence: TGCGCCAGTTATCCGGGTCCTAGGTGGGAGACCCAGTACCTC. This encodes CASYPGPRWETQYL.

J is TRBJ2-1 and V is TRBV29-1, with D tentatively TRBD1 or TRBD2 (7 bases each). The CDR3 extends over 14 amino acids. V was clipped by 3 bases and J by 5 bases, with 14 bases between them. From germline, CDR1 is SQVTM and CDR2 ANQGSEA. CDR3 in amino acids: CSVERRGRDNEQFF. The DNA of the CDR3 is TGCAGCGTTGAGCGCAGGGGGAGGGACAATGAGCAGTTCTTC.

Remarks on this clonotype: A much larger clonotype is one base distant, so this may be a read error. The chain employs TRBV9 and TRBJ1-6; D is unclear. The CDR3 contains 18 residues. Germline V gene data show CDR1 as SGDLS and CDR2 as YYNGEE. This CDR3 reads CASSPTPYPVGSWSPLLF. The CDR3 nucleotides read TGTGCCAGCAGCCCGACACCATATCCGGTTGGTTCGTGGTCACCCCTCCTCTTT.

This clonotype was detected ten times or more. This rearrangement joins TRBV18 to TRBJ1-1; D remains ambiguous. The CDR3 length is 15 residues. The V and J ends lost 5 bases and 4 bases respectively, with 17 bases between them. Looked up from germline, CDR1 is KGHSH and CDR2 is LQKENI. DNA for the CDR3: TGTGCCAGCTCAACCAGGCCAGCAGACTCCACTGAAGCTTTCTTT. Amino acid sequence: CASSTRPADSTEAFF.

The chain links TRBV11-2 to TRBJ1-1; TRBD1 matches at 7 bases. V trimming: 5 bases; J trimming: 4 bases; junction bases outside the gene matches: 16. Germline lookup yields CDR1 SGHAT and CDR2 FQNNGV. The CDR3 is made up of 17 amino acids. The CDR3 DNA follows: TGTGCCAGCAGCCAATCAATCCCAGACAGGGTTCGCACTGAAGCTTTCTTT. Translation: CASSQSIPDRVRTEAFF.

As for this clonotype: This may come from a read error, since a much larger clone is one base off. The rearrangement uses TRBV20-1 and TRBJ2-7; unclear D gene. Looked up from germline, CDR1 is DFQATT and CDR2 is SNEGSKA (reference sequence). V lost 6 bases to trimming and J lost 3 bases, with 9 bases between them. There are 11 residues in the CDR3. The CDR3: CSAGDGYEQYF. As DNA, the CDR3 is TGCAGTGCGGGTGACGGCTACGAGCAGTACTTC.

This clonotype was recorded once. Just one base apart from a much larger clone, this may be a read error. The V call is TRBV6-5, the J call TRBJ2-7, with D maybe TRBD1 (5 bases). Germline CDR1 MNHEY, CDR2 SVGAGI. This CDR3 is built from 14 residues. Trimming cost V 4 bases and J 3 bases, with 13 bases left between them. The CDR3 here is CASSFRQSLYEQYF. CDR3 in DNA: TGTGCCAGCAGTTTTCGACAGAGCCTCTACGAGCAGTACTTC.

The table lists this clonotype with many counts. The junction differs from germline at one of its ends, possibly a read error. The V gene is TRBV19, the J gene TRBJ2-3; 7 bases align to TRBD2. Germline V gene sequence: CDR1 LNHDA, CDR2 SQIVND (reference sequence). The CDR3 runs to 14 residues. For the CDR3, the DNA is TGTGCAAGTAGGGAGGCTAGCGGCGCAGATACGCAGTATTTT. Translated: CASREASGADTQYF.

Concerning this clonotype: This may arise from a read error, as a much more abundant clone is one base away. The chain carries TRBV18 and TRBJ2-3, with TRBD1 identical over 8 bases. With 3 bases clipped from V and 3 bases from J, the junction kept 5 bases outside the gene matches. Germline loops: CDR1 KGHSH, CDR2 LQKENI. The CDR3 spans 15 residues. The CDR3 nucleotides read TGTGCCAGCTCACCCGAGCAGGGGGCGACAGATACGCAGTATTTT. It translates to CASSPEQGATDTQYF.

At least ten counts were recorded for this clonotype. At one end the junction does not follow the germline gene, possibly because of a read error. The chain employs TRBV27 and TRBJ2-7; D remains ambiguous. CDR1 and CDR2 from the germline V gene are MNHEY and SMNVEV (reference sequence). This CDR3 is built from 15 residues. This CDR3 is CASSSLLAPSHEQYF. CDR3 coding DNA: TGTGCCAGCAGTTCACTCCTGGCCCCCTCCCACGAGCAGTACTTC.

In its sample, this clonotype was seen a few times. The J gene is TRBJ2-7, the V gene TRBV19; D unresolved. V dropped 3 bases and J dropped 0 bases, with 6 bases sitting between them. The CDR3 runs to 13 residues. Germline V gene sequence: CDR1 LNHDA, CDR2 SQIVND (reference sequence). DNA of the CDR3: TGTGCCAGTAGTATCAGGACCTCCTACGAGCAGTACTTC. This translates into CASSIRTSYEQYF.

This clonotype was found a few times. The genes are TRBV29-1 and TRBJ2-1; 9 nucleotides line up with TRBD2. V was pared by 5 bases and J by 4 bases, with 3 bases of the junction left unmatched. The germline gives CDR1 SQVTM, CDR2 ANQGSEA. This CDR3 has 13 residues. The CDR3 nucleotides read TGCAGCGTTCAGCGGGGGGATTACAATGAGCAGTTCTTC. It translates to CSVQRGDYNEQFF.

In the case of this clonotype: A much larger clone differs by one base, so this may be a read error. Here the CDR3 omits its conserved ending phenylalanine or tryptophan, so a read error is the likely source. The chain combines TRBV12-3 or TRBV12-4 with TRBJ2-1, with 15 bases lining up with TRBD2. The V gene end was trimmed by 7 bases and the J gene end by 7 bases; junction bases not matched to a gene: 5. The CDR3 is 15 amino acids. CDR3 coding DNA: TGTGCCAGCACCATGGGACTAGCGGGGGGTAATGAGCAGTTCTCC. Translating gives CASTMGLAGGNEQFS.

The genes are TRBV11-2 and TRBJ1-1; no reliable D call. The V end was cut by 3 bases, the J end by 6 bases, with 14 bases between. The CDR3 has 14 amino acids. Per germline, CDR1 SGHAT and CDR2 FQNNGV. The CDR3 here is CASSFTRSVSEAFF. The DNA for the CDR3 is TGTGCCAGCAGCTTCACAAGGTCCGTCTCTGAAGCTTTCTTT. Full variable domain (rest looked up from reference TRBV11-2 and TRBJ1-1): EAGVAQSPRYKIIEKRQSVAFWCNPISGHATLYWYQQILGQGPKLLIQFQNNGVVDDSQLPKDRFSAERLKGVDSTLKIQPAKLEDSAVYLCASSFTRSVSEAFFGQGTRLTVV.

As for this clonotype: A much larger clone sits a single nucleotide away, making a read error possible. Given the absence of the conserved phenylalanine or tryptophan at the CDR3 end, a read error is likely. The rearrangement joins TRBV27 to TRBJ2-7; TRBD2 agrees at 7 bases. The V and J ends lost 5 bases and 1 base, in that order; junction bases with no gene match: 8. Germline V gene data show CDR1 as MNHEY and CDR2 as SMNVEV (reference sequence). The CDR3 covers 15 residues. CDR3 protein: CASSQTAGRSYEQYL. The CDR3 coding sequence is TGTGCCAGCAGTCAAACAGCGGGGAGGTCCTACGAGCAGTACCTC.

This clonotype was counted a few times. The chain has TRBV6-5 and TRBJ1-4; 10 positions agree with TRBD1. Trimming at V came to 5 bases and at J to 7 bases, leaving 4 bases not matched to a gene. The CDR3 runs 14 residues. Germline CDR1 is MNHEY and CDR2 is SVGAGI. CDR3 sequence: CASSGDRGREKLFF. CDR3 bases: TGTGCCAGCAGTGGGGACAGGGGACGTGAAAAACTGTTTTTT.

The chain links TRBV6-5 to TRBJ2-7; TRBD2 aligns across 10 bases. Germline values: CDR1 MNHEY, CDR2 SVGAGI. With V trimmed by 3 bases and J by 5 bases, 7 bases remained unmatched. The CDR3 length is 15 residues. The CDR3 DNA reads as TGTGCCAGCAGTTATTCGAGCGGGAGGGCCGACGAGCAGTACTTC. Translation gives CASSYSSGRADEQYF.

Notes on this clonotype: This could be a read error, since a much larger clone is one nucleotide away. CDR3 sequence reads: CASSQTLGPLYEQYF. CDR3 DNA sequence: TGCGCCAGCAGCCAAACCTTAGGCCCTCTCTACGAGCAGTACTTC. The rearrangement joins TRBV4-3 to TRBJ2-7; D is undetermined. Trimming cost V 2 bases and J 3 bases, with 14 bases left between them. CDR3 length: 15 residues. CDR1 and CDR2 (germline): LGHNA, YSLEER.

As regards this clonotype: Just one base apart from a much larger clone, this may be a read error. V usage is TRBV4-2 and J usage is TRBJ1-2; unclear D gene. The CDR3 has 15 amino acids. From germline, CDR1 is LGHNA and CDR2 YNFKEQ. Written as DNA, the CDR3 is TGTGCCAGCAGCCAAGAGTTAACCCCCGGCGATGGCTACGCCTTC. The encoded protein is CASSQELTPGDGYAF.

This clonotype showed up many times. This sequence joins TRBV21-1 and TRBJ2-7. TRBV21-1 is recorded as a pseudogene. The CDR3 has 11 amino acids. CDR3 residues: CASVPLDEQYF. The CDR3 DNA sequence: TGTGCCAGCGTTCCGTTGGACGAGCAGTACTTC.

In regard to this clonotype: A much larger clone lies a single base off, so this may be a read error. J is TRBJ2-3 and V is TRBV12-3 or TRBV12-4; no reliable D call. The CDR3 is 15 residues long. Trimming left V 5 bases short and J 1 base short, with 13 bases between. The CDR3 loop reads CASSPDGPGTDTQYF. The CDR3 nucleotides read TGTGCCAGCAGTCCGGACGGGCCAGGCACAGATACGCAGTATTTT.

In its sample, this clonotype was seen a few times. This chain links TRBV28 with TRBJ2-3, with D tentatively TRBD1 (6 bases). There are 16 residues in the CDR3. V lost 6 bases to trimming and J lost 0 bases, with 16 bases between them. Germline-derived CDR1 and CDR2 are MDHEN and SYDVKM. The CDR3 bases are TGTGCCAGCAGGCAAGTGGACAGCTCTAGCACAGATACGCAGTATTTT. It is translated as CASRQVDSSSTDTQYF.